This is a list of T cell receptor beta chains from one sample in a study of blood T cell repertoires in COVID-19. Generated by immunoSEQ multiplex PCR, the TCRdb table keeps only in-frame clones and is missing some. The repertoire holds 150,000 or so clones, with 84% as singletons. Sequenced material: PBMCs or T cells enriched from blood (not recorded which). The receptors stem from a middle-aged man who had recovered from COVID-19. CDR3s include the opening cysteine and the closing phenylalanine or tryptophan. Each record gives: clone size, D gene, J gene, V gene, CDR3 protein, CDR3 DNA. The D gene is left open where the match is weak. The listing skips clone size in some rows; elsewhere it reads once, few, many or a size class.

clone size: .; D gene: TRBD2; J gene: TRBJ2-7; V gene: TRBV7-3; CDR3 protein: CASSQTSGGYEQYF; CDR3 DNA: TGTGCCAGCAGCCAAACTAGCGGGGGTTACGAGCAGTACTTC
clone size: few; D gene: TRBD1; J gene: TRBJ1-2; V gene: TRBV29-1; CDR3 protein: CSGGQDYYGYTF; CDR3 DNA: TGCAGCGGGGGACAGGATTACTATGGCTACACCTTC
clone size: .; D gene: TRBD1; J gene: TRBJ1-4; V gene: TRBV5-1; CDR3 protein: CASRFTGGHNEKLFF; CDR3 DNA: TGCGCCAGCAGATTTACAGGGGGCCATAATGAAAAACTGTTTTTT
clone size: .; D gene: .; J gene: TRBJ1-4; V gene: TRBV28; CDR3 protein: CASNERGGYEKLFF; CDR3 DNA: TGTGCCAGCAACGAAAGGGGGGGGTACGAAAAACTGTTTTTT
clone size: once; D gene: .; J gene: TRBJ2-7; V gene: TRBV4-2; CDR3 protein: CASSQGPGDSYEQYF; CDR3 DNA: TGTGCCAGCAGCCAAGGGCCAGGGGATTCCTACGAGCAGTACTTC
clone size: .; D gene: .; J gene: TRBJ1-3; V gene: TRBV5-5; CDR3 protein: CASSLGQGPGGNTIYF; CDR3 DNA: TGTGCCAGCAGCTTGGGTCAGGGCCCCGGGGGAAACACCATATATTTT
clone size: .; D gene: TRBD2; J gene: TRBJ2-7; V gene: TRBV27; CDR3 protein: CASSSRTSGVPYEQYF; CDR3 DNA: TGTGCCAGCAGTTCGCGGACTAGCGGGGTTCCCTACGAGCAGTACTTC
clone size: .; D gene: .; J gene: TRBJ1-3; V gene: TRBV11-2; CDR3 protein: CASSLVGDSGNTIYF; CDR3 DNA: TGTGCCAGCAGCTTAGTAGGAGACTCTGGAAACACCATATATTTT
clone size: .; D gene: TRBD1; J gene: TRBJ2-2; V gene: TRBV29-1; CDR3 protein: CSADRGLNTGELFF; CDR3 DNA: TGCAGCGCCGACAGGGGGCTGAACACCGGGGAGCTGTTTTTT
clone size: .; D gene: .; J gene: TRBJ2-2; V gene: TRBV6-5; CDR3 protein: CASNLGGAPGELFF; CDR3 DNA: TGTGCCAGCAATTTAGGGGGGGCACCCGGGGAGCTGTTTTTT
clone size: .; D gene: .; J gene: TRBJ2-7; V gene: TRBV28; CDR3 protein: CASSLVRVSSYEQYF; CDR3 DNA: TGTGCCAGCAGTTTAGTCAGGGTCAGCTCCTACGAGCAGTACTTC
clone size: .; D gene: .; J gene: TRBJ1-2; V gene: TRBV9; CDR3 protein: CASSERLSYGYTF; CDR3 DNA: TGTGCCAGCAGCGAAAGACTGTCCTATGGCTACACCTTC
clone size: .; D gene: .; J gene: TRBJ1-1; V gene: TRBV20-1; CDR3 protein: CRVTAPEAFF; CDR3 DNA: TGCAGGGTTACAGCTCCTGAAGCTTTCTTT
clone size: .; D gene: .; J gene: TRBJ2-3; V gene: TRBV29-1; CDR3 protein: CSALGGADTQYF; CDR3 DNA: TGCAGCGCCCTAGGCGGCGCAGATACGCAGTATTTT
clone size: .; D gene: .; J gene: TRBJ1-1; V gene: TRBV10-3; CDR3 protein: CAISAGTLGTEAFF; CDR3 DNA: TGTGCCATCAGCGCCGGGACATTGGGGACTGAAGCTTTCTTT
clone size: .; D gene: TRBD1; J gene: TRBJ2-1; V gene: TRBV7-3; CDR3 protein: CASSLVGGREQFF; CDR3 DNA: TGTGCCAGCAGCTTGGTAGGGGGCCGGGAGCAGTTCTTC
clone size: .; D gene: .; J gene: TRBJ2-5; V gene: TRBV7-6; CDR3 protein: CASSLGASGWYQETQYF; CDR3 DNA: TGTGCCAGCAGCTTAGGGGCCTCCGGTTGGTACCAAGAGACCCAGTACTTC
clone size: once; D gene: TRBD1; J gene: TRBJ1-4; V gene: TRBV28; CDR3 protein: CASSSFIGTGFNEKLFF; CDR3 DNA: TGTGCCAGCAGTTCCTTCATAGGGACAGGATTTAATGAAAAACTGTTTTTT
clone size: .; D gene: TRBD1; J gene: TRBJ1-3; V gene: TRBV5-1; CDR3 protein: CASAPTGVGNTIYF; CDR3 DNA: TGCGCCAGCGCACCGACAGGGGTCGGAAACACCATATATTTT
clone size: few; D gene: TRBD1; J gene: TRBJ1-2; V gene: TRBV5-4; CDR3 protein: CASSKTGGDGYTF; CDR3 DNA: TGTGCCAGCAGCAAGACAGGGGGCGATGGCTACACCTTC
clone size: once; D gene: TRBD2; J gene: TRBJ2-7; V gene: TRBV24-1; CDR3 protein: CATSDGGGWSEQYF; CDR3 DNA: TGTGCCACCAGTGACGGGGGGGGATGGAGCGAGCAGTACTTC
clone size: .; D gene: .; J gene: TRBJ1-5; V gene: TRBV3-1/TRBV3-2; CDR3 protein: CASSHSAGQPSNQPQHF; CDR3 DNA: TGTGCCAGCAGCCACTCGGCGGGGCAGCCGAGCAATCAGCCCCAGCATTTT